Below, one T cell receptor beta chain is given with its context. Method: immunoSEQ multiplex PCR; TCRdb's copy keeps in-frame clones and lacks some. The sample shows about 88,000 clones, just under 90% of them seen only once. This specimen comes from a study of T cells after somatic rescue of genetic block. Trimming took 6 bases from V and 1 from J, leaving 13 bases between them. The CDR3 sequence is 15 residues long. Germline CDR1 reads MNHEY; CDR2 reads SMNVEV (reference sequence). Sequenced sample: peripheral blood mononuclear cells (PBMCs). This TCR derives from a woman aged 18-29 years. This chain connects TRBV27 to TRBJ2-4; D ambiguous. The CDR3 DNA reads as TGTGCCAGCAGGGGGATAGCCATGGCCAAAAACATTCAGTACTTC. This sequence encodes CASRGIAMAKNIQYF.